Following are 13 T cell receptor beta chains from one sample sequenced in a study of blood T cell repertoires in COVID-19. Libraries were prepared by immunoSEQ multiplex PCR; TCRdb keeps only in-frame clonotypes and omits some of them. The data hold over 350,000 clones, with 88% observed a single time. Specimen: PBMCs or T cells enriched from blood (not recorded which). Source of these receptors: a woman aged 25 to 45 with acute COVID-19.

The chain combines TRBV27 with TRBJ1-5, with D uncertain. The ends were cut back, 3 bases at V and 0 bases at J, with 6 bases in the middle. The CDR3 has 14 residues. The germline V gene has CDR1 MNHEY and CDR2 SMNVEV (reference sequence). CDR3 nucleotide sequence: TGTGCCAGCAGTTTTCAGAATAGCAATCAGCCCCAGCATTTT. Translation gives CASSFQNSNQPQHF.

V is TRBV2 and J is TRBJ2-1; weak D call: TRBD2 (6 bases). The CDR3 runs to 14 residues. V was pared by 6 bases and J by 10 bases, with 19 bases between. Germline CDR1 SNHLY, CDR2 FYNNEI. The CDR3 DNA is TGTGCCAGCAGGAAGGTAGATCGGGCGGGGGAGCAGTTCTTC. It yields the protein CASRKVDRAGEQFF. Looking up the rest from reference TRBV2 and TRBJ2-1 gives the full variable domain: EPEVTQTPSHQVTQMGQEVILRCVPISNHLYFYWYRQILGQKVEFLVSFYNNEISEKSEIFDDQFSVERPDGSNFTLKIRSTKLEDSAMYFCASRKVDRAGEQFFGPGTRLTVL.

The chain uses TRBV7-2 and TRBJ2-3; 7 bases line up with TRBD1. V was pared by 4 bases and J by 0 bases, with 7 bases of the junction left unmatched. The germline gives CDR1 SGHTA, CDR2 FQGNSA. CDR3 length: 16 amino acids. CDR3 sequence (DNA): TGTGCCAGCAGCTCCAAGGGACAGCAAAGCACAGATACGCAGTATTTT. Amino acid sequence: CASSSKGQQSTDTQYF.

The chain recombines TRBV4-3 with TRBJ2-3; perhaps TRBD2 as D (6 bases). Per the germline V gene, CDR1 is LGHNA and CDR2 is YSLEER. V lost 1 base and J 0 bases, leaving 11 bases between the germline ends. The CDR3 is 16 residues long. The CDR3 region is CASSQVGGGSTDTQYF. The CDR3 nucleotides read TGCGCCAGCAGCCAAGTGGGAGGTGGTAGCACAGATACGCAGTATTTT.

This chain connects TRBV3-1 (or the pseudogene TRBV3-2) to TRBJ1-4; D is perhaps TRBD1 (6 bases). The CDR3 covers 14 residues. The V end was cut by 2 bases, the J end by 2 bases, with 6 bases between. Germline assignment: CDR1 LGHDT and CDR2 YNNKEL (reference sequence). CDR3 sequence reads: CASSQQGTNEKLFF. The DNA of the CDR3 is TGTGCCAGCAGCCAACAGGGGACTAATGAAAAACTGTTTTTT.

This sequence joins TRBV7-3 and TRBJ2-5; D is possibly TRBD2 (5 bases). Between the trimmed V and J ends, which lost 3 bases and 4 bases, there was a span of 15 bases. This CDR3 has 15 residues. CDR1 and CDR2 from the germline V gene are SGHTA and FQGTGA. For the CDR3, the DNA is TGTGCCAGCAGCTTGACGTCGGCCAGCGGAGAGACCCAGTACTTC. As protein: CASSLTSASGETQYF. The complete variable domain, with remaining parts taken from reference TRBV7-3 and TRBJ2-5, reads GAGVSQTPSNKVTEKGKYVELRCDPISGHTALYWYRQSLGQGPEFLIYFQGTGAADDSGLPNDRFFAVRPEGSVSTLKIQRTERGDSAVYLCASSLTSASGETQYFGPGTRLLVL.

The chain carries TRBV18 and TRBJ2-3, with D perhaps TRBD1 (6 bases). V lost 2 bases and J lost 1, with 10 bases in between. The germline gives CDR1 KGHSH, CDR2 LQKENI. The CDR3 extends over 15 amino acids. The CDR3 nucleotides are TGTGCCAGCTCACCAGTTGGGGGCCGCACAGATACGCAGTATTTT. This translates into CASSPVGGRTDTQYF. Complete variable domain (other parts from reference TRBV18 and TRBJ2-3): NAGVMQNPRHLVRRRGQEARLRCSPMKGHSHVYWYRQLPEEGLKFMVYLQKENIIDESGMPKERFSAEFPKEGPSILRIQQVVRGDSAAYFCASSPVGGRTDTQYFGPGTRLTVL.

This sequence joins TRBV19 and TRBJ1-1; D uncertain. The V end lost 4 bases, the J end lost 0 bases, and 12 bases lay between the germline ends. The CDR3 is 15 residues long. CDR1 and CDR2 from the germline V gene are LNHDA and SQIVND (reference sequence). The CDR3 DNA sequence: TGTGCCAGTAGTAAATTTTGGCAAATGAACACTGAAGCTTTCTTT. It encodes CASSKFWQMNTEAFF. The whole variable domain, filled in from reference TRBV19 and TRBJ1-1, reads DGGITQSPKYLFRKEGQNVTLSCEQNLNHDAMYWYRQDPGQGLRLIYYSQIVNDFQKGDIAEGYSVSREKKESFPLTVTSAQKNPTAFYLCASSKFWQMNTEAFFGQGTRLTVV.

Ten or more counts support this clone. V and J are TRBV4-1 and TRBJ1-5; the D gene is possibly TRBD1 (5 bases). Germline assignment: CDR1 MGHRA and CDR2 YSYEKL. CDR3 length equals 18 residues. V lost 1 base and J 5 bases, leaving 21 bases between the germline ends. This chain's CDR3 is CASSQVDMGFRADQPQHF. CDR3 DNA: TGCGCCAGCAGCCAAGTCGATATGGGATTCAGGGCCGATCAGCCCCAGCATTTT.

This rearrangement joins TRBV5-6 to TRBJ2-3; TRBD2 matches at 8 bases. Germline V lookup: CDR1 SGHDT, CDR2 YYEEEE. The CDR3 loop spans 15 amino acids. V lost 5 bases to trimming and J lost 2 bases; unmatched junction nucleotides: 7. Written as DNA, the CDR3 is TGTGCCAGCAGTAGCGGGGTGCTCAACACAGATACGCAGTATTTT. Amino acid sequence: CASSSGVLNTDTQYF.

The CDR3 here is CASSPRQGDASPLHF. The CDR3 coding sequence is TGTGCCAGTAGTCCACGACAGGGCGACGCTTCACCCCTCCACTTT. V usage is TRBV19 and J usage is TRBJ1-6, with 7 bases matching TRBD1. J gave up 9 bases and V 5 bases, and 10 bases lay outside the gene matches. This CDR3 is built from 15 residues. From germline, CDR1 is LNHDA and CDR2 SQIVND (reference sequence).

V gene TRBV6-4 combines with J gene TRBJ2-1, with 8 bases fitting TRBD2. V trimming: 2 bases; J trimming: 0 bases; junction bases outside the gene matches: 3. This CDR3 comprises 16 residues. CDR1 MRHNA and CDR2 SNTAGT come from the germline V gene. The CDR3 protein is CASSDTSGSSYNEQFF. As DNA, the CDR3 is TGTGCCAGCAGTGACACTAGCGGAAGCTCCTACAATGAGCAGTTCTTC.

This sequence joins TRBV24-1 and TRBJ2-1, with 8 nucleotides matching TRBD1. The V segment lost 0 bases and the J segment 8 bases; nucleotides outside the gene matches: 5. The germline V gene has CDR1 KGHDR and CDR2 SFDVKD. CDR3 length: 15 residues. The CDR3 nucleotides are TGTGCCACCAGTGATTTGGTGGCAGGGGGCTATGAGCAGTTCTTC. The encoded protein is CATSDLVAGGYEQFF.